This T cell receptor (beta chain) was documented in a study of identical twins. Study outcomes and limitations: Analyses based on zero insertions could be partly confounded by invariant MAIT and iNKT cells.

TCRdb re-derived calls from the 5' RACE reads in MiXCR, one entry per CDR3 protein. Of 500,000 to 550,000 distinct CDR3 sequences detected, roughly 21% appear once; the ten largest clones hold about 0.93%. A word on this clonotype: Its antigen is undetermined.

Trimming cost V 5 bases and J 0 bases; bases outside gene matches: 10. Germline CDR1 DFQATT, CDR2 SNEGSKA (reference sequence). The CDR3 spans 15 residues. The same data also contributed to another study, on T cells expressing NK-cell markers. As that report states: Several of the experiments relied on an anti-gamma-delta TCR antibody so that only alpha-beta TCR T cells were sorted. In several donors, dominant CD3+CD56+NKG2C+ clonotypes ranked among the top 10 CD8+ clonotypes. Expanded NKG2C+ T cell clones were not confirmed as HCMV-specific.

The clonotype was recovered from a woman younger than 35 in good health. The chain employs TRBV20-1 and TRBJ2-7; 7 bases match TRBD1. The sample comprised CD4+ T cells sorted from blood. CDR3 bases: TGCAGTGCTGGAACCCCGGGACAGCCCTCCTACGAGCAGTACTTC. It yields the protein CSAGTPGQPSYEQYF.